Listed below are T cell receptor beta chains from one sample, sequenced in a study of blood T cell repertoires in COVID-19. The method was immunoSEQ multiplex PCR; TCRdb's version includes in-frame clones alone and lacks a portion of them. Among 200,000 to 300,000 clones listed, around 87% were seen once. Input material: peripheral blood. Every receptor here comes from a woman between 50 and 59 years old with acute or convalescent COVID-19. The CDR3 runs from the conserved cysteine through the conserved F or W. The D gene is left open where the match is weak. Rows may omit the clone size; those that give it use once, few, many or a size class.

v_call	d_call	clone_size	j_call	cdr3_nt	cdr3_aa
TRBV19	-	-	TRBJ1-5	TGTGCCAGTAAAGGGGGGGCGGCTCAGCCCCAGCATTTT	CASKGGAAQPQHF
TRBV28	TRBD1	once	TRBJ1-1	TGTGCCAGCAACAGGGGGAAGAACACTGAAGCTTTCTTT	CASNRGKNTEAFF
TRBV3-1/TRBV3-2	-	once	TRBJ2-1	TGTGCCAGCAGCTCCGCGGGGTGGAATGAGCAGTTCTTC	CASSSAGWNEQFF
TRBV2	-	-	TRBJ2-5	TGTGCCAGCGGCCTCGGCCCGGGCGGAGGGGTCCAGTACTTC	CASGLGPGGGVQYF
TRBV9	TRBD2	-	TRBJ2-1	TGTGCCAGCAGCGCTCGACTAGCGCACTACAATGAGCAGTTCTTC	CASSARLAHYNEQFF
TRBV14	-	-	TRBJ1-1	TGTGCCAGCAGCCAAGGTATTTATGACAGGTCGCAAGCTTTCTTT	CASSQGIYDRSQAFF
TRBV10-3	-	-	TRBJ1-1	TGTGCCATCAGTGAGCCGCTCAGGGGAACTGAAGCTTTCTTT	CAISEPLRGTEAFF
TRBV6-2/TRBV6-3	TRBD1	-	TRBJ2-1	TGTGCCAGCAGTCAAGCGAACAGGGGGGCGGGGAACAATGAGCAGTTCTTC	CASSQANRGAGNNEQFF
TRBV10-3	TRBD1	-	TRBJ1-2	TGTGCCATCAGTGATAAGGGGACAGGGTTTGATGGCTACACCTTC	CAISDKGTGFDGYTF
TRBV7-9	-	-	TRBJ2-1	TGTGCCAGCAGTCGTAGCGAGCGGAACTACAATGAGCAGTTCTTC	CASSRSERNYNEQFF
TRBV5-1	-	once	TRBJ2-5	TGCGCCAGCAAAGGACAGCATTACCAGTGGACCCAGTACTTC	CASKGQHYQWTQYF
TRBV2	-	once	TRBJ1-3	TGTGCCAGCAGTGTCGGACAGACTGGAAACACCATATATTTT	CASSVGQTGNTIYF
TRBV19	-	-	TRBJ1-2	TGTGCCAGTAGTATCAATAACTATGGCTACACCTTC	CASSINNYGYTF
TRBV5-5	TRBD1	-	TRBJ1-5	TGTGCCAGCAGCTCCGAAGGGGGCAGACAGCCCCAGCATTTT	CASSSEGGRQPQHF
TRBV5-4	-	-	TRBJ1-2	TGTGCCAGCAGCTTGTTAAATGGCTACACCTTC	CASSLLNGYTF
TRBV25-1	TRBD2	-	TRBJ2-7	TGTGCCAGCACGCTAGCGGATAGTTACGAGCAGTACTTC	CASTLADSYEQYF
TRBV7-2	-	-	TRBJ1-5	TGTGCCAGCAGCCAGAAAACAGGGAACAATCAGCCCCAGCATTTT	CASSQKTGNNQPQHF
TRBV27	TRBD2	-	TRBJ2-2	TGTGCCAGCAGTTCCCGACTAGCGGTGAACACCGGGGAGCTGTTTTTT	CASSSRLAVNTGELFF
TRBV14	-	-	TRBJ2-7	TGTGCCAGCAGTGCCTTGGGACACCGAAATTACGAGCAGTACTTC	CASSALGHRNYEQYF
TRBV10-3	TRBD1	-	TRBJ1-4	TGTGCCATCAGGGAGGGGGCGCAGGAAAAACTGTTTTTT	CAIREGAQEKLFF
TRBV9	-	many	TRBJ1-4	TGTGCCAGCAGCGGACCGGGTTACACCTTAAATGAAAAACTGTTTTTT	CASSGPGYTLNEKLFF
TRBV9	-	-	TRBJ2-1	TGTGCCAGCAGCGTAGCGGACTTTACTCACAATGAGCAGTTCTTC	CASSVADFTHNEQFF
TRBV27	-	many	TRBJ2-1	TGTGCCAGCAGTTTATCGCCAGGGATCAATGAGCAGTTCTTC	CASSLSPGINEQFF
TRBV7-3	-	few	TRBJ2-2	TGTGCCAGCAGCTTACAGCGCCCCGAGAACACCGGGGAGCTGTTTTTT	CASSLQRPENTGELFF
TRBV7-2	TRBD1	-	TRBJ1-5	TGTGCCAGCAGCCTCGGACAGGGGGCCAATCAGCCCCAGCATTTT	CASSLGQGANQPQHF
TRBV6-4	-	-	TRBJ2-2	TGTGCCAGCAGTTACCGCGCCTCGAACACCGGGGAGCTGTTTTTT	CASSYRASNTGELFF
TRBV19	TRBD1	few	TRBJ2-1	TGTGCCAGTCGGCGACAGGGGTACAATGAGCAGTTCTTC	CASRRQGYNEQFF
TRBV19	-	-	TRBJ1-5	TGTGCCAGTAATTCCGGGACACTTAATCAGCCCCAGCATTTT	CASNSGTLNQPQHF
TRBV11-2	-	-	TRBJ2-5	TGTGCCAGCAGCTTAGGGCTCGTAGAGACCCAGTACTTC	CASSLGLVETQYF
TRBV28	-	-	TRBJ1-1	TGTGCCAGCAGTCCTACCCCAAAAAACACTGAAGCTTTCTTT	CASSPTPKNTEAFF
TRBV9	TRBD1	-	TRBJ2-2	TGTGCCAGCACGGACAGGCAGCGGACCGGGGAGCTGTTTTTT	CASTDRQRTGELFF
TRBV11-3	-	-	TRBJ2-7	TGTGCCAGCAGCATCAGGGGAAGAGAGCAGTACTTC	CASSIRGREQYF
TRBV28	TRBD1	-	TRBJ1-5	TGTGCCAGCAGTCCCACAGGGGACGTGAATCAGCCCCAGCATTTT	CASSPTGDVNQPQHF
TRBV27	-	-	TRBJ1-5	TGTGCCAGCAGACGACAGCCTAATCAGCCCCAGCATTTT	CASRRQPNQPQHF
TRBV6-6	-	-	TRBJ2-7	TGTGCCAGCAGTTTTATAGCGTCTTTGGCCTACGAGCAGTACTTC	CASSFIASLAYEQYF
TRBV7-2	-	-	TRBJ1-1	TGTGCCAGCAGCTTAGCGCGGGGCGCTGAAGCTTTCTTT	CASSLARGAEAFF
TRBV2	-	few	TRBJ1-2	TGTGCCAGCAGTGACCGGGGGGGTGGGCATGGCTACACCTTC	CASSDRGGGHGYTF
TRBV5-6	TRBD1	-	TRBJ2-7	TGTGCCAGCAGCTCCCCGACCTGGACAGGGGGAACCTACGAGCAGTACTTC	CASSSPTWTGGTYEQYF
TRBV4-2	-	-	TRBJ1-1	TGTGCCAGCAGCCAGTCCTTAGGGGCGGCTGAAGCTTTCTTT	CASSQSLGAAEAFF
TRBV9	TRBD1	-	TRBJ1-3	TGTGCCAGCAGCGTAGGACAGGGGGCGTTGTCTGGAAACACCATATATTTT	CASSVGQGALSGNTIYF
TRBV7-9	TRBD1	-	TRBJ2-7	TGTGCCAGCAGACCCGGGACAGCCTACGAGCAGTACTTC	CASRPGTAYEQYF
TRBV30	TRBD2	-	TRBJ2-7	TGTGCCTGTCGACTAGCGGGCGCCTACGAGCAGTACTTC	CACRLAGAYEQYF
TRBV29-1	-	-	TRBJ1-4	TGCAGCGCCGCAACTAATGAAAAACTGTTTTTT	CSAATNEKLFF
TRBV5-6	-	-	TRBJ1-2	TGTGCCAGCAGCTTGCTCCAAGGGGGTTCGGATGGCTACACCTTC	CASSLLQGGSDGYTF
TRBV10-3	-	-	TRBJ1-1	TGTGCCATCAGTGAGTCGCAGGGAAGGTCTGAAGCTTTCTTT	CAISESQGRSEAFF
TRBV2	TRBD1	-	TRBJ1-5	TGTGCCAGCACAGAGACGAGGGGGCTTGGACAGCCCCAGCATTTT	CASTETRGLGQPQHF
TRBV10-3	TRBD1	-	TRBJ2-1	TGTGCCATCAGCAGGGGACAGTACAATGAGCAGTTCTTC	CAISRGQYNEQFF
TRBV5-1	-	-	TRBJ2-3	TGCGCCAGCAGCTCAGGGGACCCCTTCAATACGCAGTATTTT	CASSSGDPFNTQYF
TRBV25-1	TRBD2	-	TRBJ2-1	TGTGCCAGCAGTGAATATAGTTCTAGCGGGAGCTACAATGAGCAGTTCTTC	CASSEYSSSGSYNEQFF
TRBV25-1	TRBD2	-	TRBJ2-5	TGTGCCAGCAGTGGGTGGGAGGTGGAAAGGGGAGGGCAGACCCAGTACTTC	CASSGWEVERGGQTQYF